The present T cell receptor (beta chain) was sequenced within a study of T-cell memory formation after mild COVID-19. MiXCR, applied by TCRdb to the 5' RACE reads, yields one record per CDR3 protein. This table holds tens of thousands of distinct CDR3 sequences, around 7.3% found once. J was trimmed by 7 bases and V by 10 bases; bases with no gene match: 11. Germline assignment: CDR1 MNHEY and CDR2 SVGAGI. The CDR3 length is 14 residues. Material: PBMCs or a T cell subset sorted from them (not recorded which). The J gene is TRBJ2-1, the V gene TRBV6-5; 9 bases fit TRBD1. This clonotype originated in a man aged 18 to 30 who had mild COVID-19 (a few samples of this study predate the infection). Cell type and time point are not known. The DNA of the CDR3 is TGTGCCACCCGCCAACCGGGACAGGGTAATGAGCAGTTCTTC. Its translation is CATRQPGQGNEQFF.